Below are 18 T cell receptor beta chains sequenced from a single sample in a study of T cell responses to AZD1222 COVID-19 vaccine. The method was immunoSEQ multiplex PCR; TCRdb's version includes in-frame clones alone and lacks a portion of them. The data show around 120,000 clones, with approximately 86% seen just once and around 2.5% held by the top ten. The sample here was peripheral blood, taken 28 days after the second AZD1222 dose. These receptors came from an adult who received the AZD1222 COVID-19 vaccine.

The chain employs TRBV19 and TRBJ1-1, with TRBD1 matching over 11 bases. The CDR3 consists of 15 residues. V gave up 5 bases and J gave up 4 bases; unmatched junction bases: 6. Germline V CDR1 and CDR2: LNHDA, SQIVND (reference sequence). The CDR3 DNA sequence: TGTGCCAGTAGTCCCCTGGGACAGGGGGTCACTGAAGCTTTCTTT. Translation gives CASSPLGQGVTEAFF.

The rearrangement joins TRBV5-1 to TRBJ2-1, with D tentatively TRBD1 (6 bases). V lost 0 bases to trimming and J lost 6 bases, with 16 bases between them. The CDR3 is 16 amino acids. Germline CDR1 SGHRS, CDR2 YFSETQ. The CDR3 nucleotides are TGCGCCAGCAGCTTGGTGGGCCGCAGGGGCGGCAATGAGCAGTTCTTC. The encoded protein is CASSLVGRRGGNEQFF.

V usage is TRBV28 and J usage is TRBJ1-1; 8 nucleotides match TRBD1. The J segment lost 1 base and the V segment lost 3 bases, leaving 16 bases of the junction unmatched. The CDR3 is made up of 19 amino acids. Germline values: CDR1 MDHEN, CDR2 SYDVKM. Written as DNA, the CDR3 is TGTGCCAGCAGTTTTTCCTTTATAGCAGGGGGCTCAGGGAACACTGAAGCTTTCTTT. It encodes CASSFSFIAGGSGNTEAFF.

This clone occurred a few times. The chain joins TRBV18 to TRBJ1-5, with 7 nucleotides matching TRBD1. Germline trimming cut 2 bases from V and 0 bases from J; bases unmatched to any gene: 7. This CDR3 has 17 amino acids. Germline CDR1 and CDR2: KGHSH and LQKENI. The CDR3: CASSPEGATYSNQPQHF. CDR3 in DNA: TGTGCCAGCTCACCAGAGGGGGCCACATATAGCAATCAGCCCCAGCATTTT.

This clone showed up just once. The chain carries TRBV28 and TRBJ1-2, with no clear D. The CDR3 contains 10 residues. Germline CDR1 reads MDHEN; CDR2 reads SYDVKM. Trimming removed 6 bases at V and 5 bases at J, with 4 bases between. This CDR3 reads CASRYYGYTF. In DNA form, the CDR3 reads TGTGCCAGCAGGTATTATGGCTACACCTTC.

In the case of this clone: Germline and junction disagree at one end, which may indicate a read error. The gene calls are TRBV6-1 and TRBJ2-3; possibly TRBD1 for D (5 bases). Germline V gene data show CDR1 as MNHNS and CDR2 as SASEGT. CDR3 length: 16 amino acids. The CDR3 DNA reads TGTGCCAGCAGTCAAGCCCGCACAGGCCTCACAGATACGCAGTATTTT. Its protein is CASSQARTGLTDTQYF.

About this clone: This specimen includes other DNA sequences encoding the same CDR3. This chain uses TRBV5-1 with TRBJ1-1; TRBD1 agrees at 7 bases. The CDR3 sequence is 14 residues long. In germline, CDR1 is SGHRS, CDR2 YFSETQ. With V trimmed by 4 bases and J by 5 bases, 8 bases remained unmatched. CDR3 sequence: CASSLRQGKTEAFF. The CDR3 DNA follows: TGCGCCAGCAGCCTCAGACAGGGTAAGACTGAAGCTTTCTTT. Drawing the rest from reference TRBV5-1 and TRBJ1-1, the complete variable domain is KAGVTQTPRYLIKTRGQQVTLSCSPISGHRSVSWYQQTPGQGLQFLFEYFSETQRNKGNFPGRFSGRQFSNSRSEMNVSTLELGDSALYLCASSLRQGKTEAFFGQGTRLTVV.

The chain combines TRBV21-1 with TRBJ2-7; TRBD2 was called by the table and not checked on the DNA. TRBV21-1 is deemed a pseudogene. The CDR3 is 15 amino acids. CDR3 residues: CASSKDPAGAYEQYF. CDR3 DNA sequence: TGTGCCAGCAGCAAAGATCCGGCCGGAGCCTACGAGCAGTACTTC.

The CDR3 nucleotides read TGCGCCAGCAGCCAAGATCCGGCTAGCGGGGGGATAAGCACAGATACGCAGTATTTT. This translates into CASSQDPASGGISTDTQYF. This chain uses TRBV4-3 with TRBJ2-3; 11 bases fit TRBD2. The germline V gene has CDR1 LGHNA and CDR2 YSLEER. The CDR3 extends over 19 amino acids. Losses at the gene ends were 0 bases for V and 0 bases for J; bases not matched to a gene: 8.

This clone has only one observation. The chain has TRBV7-3 and TRBJ1-1, with unresolved D. Deletions cut 5 bases from V and 0 bases from J, with 13 bases between. Germline CDR1 is SGHTA and CDR2 is FQGTGA. This CDR3 has 15 amino acids. The CDR3 region has the DNA TGTGCCAGCAGCCGACATGGACCCATGAACACTGAAGCTTTCTTT. Encoded protein: CASSRHGPMNTEAFF.

This chain joins TRBV20-1 and TRBJ1-2; D not resolved. This CDR3 contains 14 residues. V was pared by 3 bases and J by 4 bases, with 15 bases between. Per the germline V gene, CDR1 is DFQATT and CDR2 is SNEGSKA (reference sequence). CDR3 DNA: TGCAGTGCTAGTCGGGGAACTGGCAGCTATGGCTACACCTTC. Translated, it gives CSASRGTGSYGYTF.

This clone has a single count. The chain is built from TRBV7-2 and TRBJ2-2; D remains ambiguous. Germline values: CDR1 SGHTA, CDR2 FQGNSA. Trimming cost V 5 bases and J 3 bases, with 10 bases left between them. The CDR3 is made up of 14 amino acids. This chain's CDR3 is CASSRLLDTGELFF. The DNA for the CDR3 is TGTGCCAGCAGCCGTCTGTTGGACACCGGGGAGCTGTTTTTT.

V and J are TRBV7-2 and TRBJ1-4, with a tentative D call TRBD1 (5 bases). There are 16 residues in the CDR3. The germline V and J ends were trimmed by 5 bases and 4 bases, with 17 bases remaining between them. CDR1 is SGHTA and CDR2 is FQGNSA in the germline V gene. This CDR3 is CASSNNPGRINEKLFF. In nucleotides, the CDR3 is TGTGCCAGCAGCAATAATCCGGGACGCATTAATGAAAAACTGTTTTTT.

V is TRBV28 and J is TRBJ1-5; D gene uncertain. The CDR3 extends over 11 amino acids. The V gene's germline CDR1 is MDHEN and CDR2 SYDVKM. Deletions cut 5 bases from V and 9 bases from J, with 8 bases between. The CDR3 protein is CASSAYGPQHF. CDR3 sequence (DNA): TGTGCCAGCAGTGCCTACGGGCCCCAGCATTTT.

This sequence joins TRBV28 and TRBJ2-3; D remains ambiguous. CDR1 is MDHEN, CDR2 SYDVKM, per germline. V was clipped by 5 bases and J by 2 bases, with 14 bases between them. The CDR3 loop spans 15 amino acids. CDR3 sequence: CASSTPAHPTDTQYF. DNA of the CDR3: TGTGCCAGCAGTACCCCCGCCCACCCCACAGATACGCAGTATTTT.

The V gene is TRBV3-1 (or the pseudogene TRBV3-2), the J gene TRBJ2-5; D could derive from TRBD1 or TRBD2 (7 bases each). CDR3 length: 14 amino acids. V was pared by 4 bases and J by 7 bases, with 16 bases between. In germline, CDR1 is LGHDT, CDR2 YNNKEL (reference sequence). The CDR3 sequence is CASSPGGEVGTQYF. CDR3 nucleotide sequence: TGTGCCAGCAGCCCAGGGGGGGAGGTGGGGACCCAGTACTTC.

This chain uses TRBV28 with TRBJ1-6; D unresolved. The CDR3 has 14 residues. Per germline, CDR1 MDHEN and CDR2 SYDVKM. V lost 6 bases and J lost 4, with 10 bases in between. CDR3 DNA: TGTGCCAGCAGATTAACACAGTATAATTCACCCCTCCACTTT. Amino acid sequence: CASRLTQYNSPLHF.

This chain uses TRBV7-3 with TRBJ1-1; D not resolved. V was cut by 1 base and J by 1 base, with 4 bases left in between. CDR1 is SGHTA, CDR2 FQGTGA, per germline. This CDR3 comprises 13 residues. The CDR3, as DNA: TGTGCCAGCAGCTTAATGCGGAACACTGAAGCTTTCTTT. Translating it yields CASSLMRNTEAFF.